Below, 9 T cell receptor beta chains from the same sample are listed, as sequenced in a study of blood T cell repertoires in COVID-19. Profiling relied on immunoSEQ multiplex PCR, and the TCRdb table lists in-frame clones only, not all of them. Among some 83,000 clones listed, over 80% were seen once. Sequenced material: peripheral blood. All receptors derive from a man aged 55 to 70 with active or convalescent COVID-19.

This clone was found once. The chain carries TRBV5-1 and TRBJ2-1, with D possibly matching TRBD1 (6 bases). The CDR3 spans 13 residues. Trimming shortened V by 4 bases and J by 5 bases, and 10 bases separated the two germline ends. Germline loops: CDR1 SGHRS, CDR2 YFSETQ. The CDR3 spells CASSLGTNNEQFF. The CDR3 DNA is TGCGCCAGCAGCCTAGGGACAAACAATGAGCAGTTCTTC.

This clone came up a few times. The V and J genes are TRBV4-3 and TRBJ1-5, with D perhaps TRBD1 (5 bases). V was shortened by 5 bases and J by 2 bases, with 19 bases between the two germline ends. The CDR3 length is 17 residues. Per germline, CDR1 LGHNA and CDR2 YSLEER. In nucleotides, the CDR3 is TGCGCCAGCAGCGAAGCCCCAGGGAATGCGGGCAATCAGCCCCAGCATTTT. It specifies CASSEAPGNAGNQPQHF.

V usage is TRBV7-3 and J usage is TRBJ2-5; D may be TRBD1 (5 bases). There are 13 residues in the CDR3. Trimming removed 2 bases from V and 7 bases from J, with 11 bases in between. Germline values: CDR1 SGHTA, CDR2 FQGTGA. The CDR3 reads CASSLLGEGTQYF. CDR3 in DNA: TGTGCCAGCAGCTTATTAGGGGAAGGGACCCAGTACTTC.

The V call is TRBV2, the J call TRBJ1-3; D might be TRBD1 (6 bases). In germline, CDR1 is SNHLY, CDR2 FYNNEI. CDR3 length: 14 amino acids. Trimming removed 6 bases from V and 2 bases from J, with 11 bases in between. CDR3: CASSAQGPGNTIYF. The CDR3 coding sequence is TGTGCCAGCAGCGCACAGGGACCTGGAAACACCATATATTTT.

This clone has only a few counts. The genes are TRBV2 and TRBJ1-2; the match to TRBD1 covers 9 bases. The CDR3 sequence is 16 residues long. Trimming removed 7 bases from V and 4 bases from J; junction bases left unmatched: 13. Germline V gene sequence: CDR1 SNHLY, CDR2 FYNNEI. CDR3 nucleotides: TGTGCCAGCACCCTTAAGGGGGCGGGACAGGGCTATGGCTACACCTTC. It yields the protein CASTLKGAGQGYGYTF.

The rearrangement joins TRBV13 to TRBJ1-3; D perhaps matches TRBD1 (5 bases). Trimming took off 0 bases at V and 0 bases at J, with 15 bases between the two ends. This CDR3 comprises 18 residues. Germline-derived CDR1 and CDR2 are PRHDT and FYEKMQ (reference sequence). Written as DNA, the CDR3 is TGTGCCAGCAGCTTAGGCTGGGGCGGTTTTGACTCTGGAAACACCATATATTTT. Its protein product is CASSLGWGGFDSGNTIYF.

The DNA for the CDR3 is TGTGCCAGCAGCCCCTGGGAGGGGATGGAGACCCAGTACTTC. This codes for CASSPWEGMETQYF. The V call is TRBV3-1 (or the pseudogene TRBV3-2), the J call TRBJ2-5, with TRBD2 identical over 7 bases. The V gene's germline CDR1 is LGHDT and CDR2 YNNKEL (reference sequence). CDR3 size: 14 residues. V trimming: 4 bases; J trimming: 5 bases; junction bases outside the gene matches: 7.

This chain connects TRBV4-3 to TRBJ1-1; D perhaps matches TRBD1 (5 bases). Per the germline V gene, CDR1 is LGHNA and CDR2 is YSLEER. This CDR3 comprises 14 residues. The V and J ends lost 2 bases and 4 bases respectively, with 11 bases between them. DNA of the CDR3: TGCGCCAGCAGCCAATCCCGGCAGGGCACTGAAGCTTTCTTT. Translation gives CASSQSRQGTEAFF.

This chain connects TRBV10-2 to TRBJ1-6; TRBD1 agrees at 10 bases. Per the germline V gene, CDR1 is WSHSY and CDR2 is SAAADI. After removal of 6 bases from V and 0 bases from J, the junction contained 11 bases not matched to a gene. CDR3 length equals 19 residues. CDR3 sequence reads: CASRGGTGATSSYNSPLHF. The CDR3 nucleotides read TGCGCCAGCAGGGGTGGGACAGGGGCTACGAGCTCCTATAATTCACCCCTCCACTTT.